The clone carrying this T cell receptor (beta chain) was seen only once. The antigen remains undetermined. This specimen comes from a study of OX40 agonist ivuxolimab in advanced cancers. Study results and caveats: Also showing low normalized T-cell clonal expansion were some of the nonresponders.

The assay was immunoSEQ multiplex PCR, and TCRdb's table has in-frame clones only and misses some. In the table there are 110,000 or so clones, 80% to 95% of which are singletons. CDR1 is SGHRS and CDR2 is YFSETQ in the germline V gene. The CDR3 loop spans 14 amino acids. V trimming: 4 bases; J trimming: 4 bases; junction bases outside the gene matches: 7. This TCR came from an adult with an advanced solid tumor such as melanoma, head and neck, liver or kidney cancer. This chain connects TRBV5-1 to TRBJ1-1, with TRBD1 identical over 7 bases. The sample consisted of CD4+ or CD8+ T cells sorted from blood, taken in a trial of the OX40 agonist ivuxolimab. CDR3 DNA sequence: TGCGCCAGCAGCGGCGGGGGACAGCTCACTGAAGCTTTCTTT. Its protein product is CASSGGGQLTEAFF.